This T cell receptor beta chain was profiled in a study of blood T cells in healthy people across ages. Notes on this clonotype: Antigen: not known.

A second PCR, run for roughly 7 to 12 cycles, used a sample-barcoded 5' primer plus a J-beta primer mix. TCRdb itself ran the 5' RACE reads through MiXCR, one entry per CDR3 protein. This table holds some 320,000 distinct CDR3 sequences, 27% found once. Deletions cut 1 base from V and 3 bases from J, with 4 bases between. The length of the CDR3 is 13 residues. Germline CDR1 is LNHNV and CDR2 is YYDKDF (reference sequence). General study results and limits: Observed TCR beta diversity showed a strong correlation with the percentage of naive T cells as measured by flow cytometry. Aged donors had fewer naive CD4+ cells and lower diversity than long-lived donors.

The sequence derives from a woman in her sixties or seventies in good health. The sequencing input was blood. The gene calls are TRBV15 and TRBJ1-3; no clear D. CDR3 loop: CATSRAHGNTIYF. DNA of the CDR3: TGTGCCACCAGCAGAGCCCATGGAAACACCATATATTTT.